These T cell receptor beta chains were read from a single sample in a study of cytomegalovirus exposure and HLA in healthy donors. Clones were read by immunoSEQ multiplex PCR, and TCRdb kept only the in-frame ones, dropping some. This sample yields some 110,000 clones, of which around 88% are seen a single time; 1.5% to 2% belongs to the top ten. Sequencing was carried out using PBMCs. The source of these receptors is a man in his late teens or twenties in good health and CMV-seronegative. Each CDR3 is given with its conserved first and last residue. D genes are given only for firm matches. Only part of the rows carry a size: once, few, many, or a class if the clone is expanded.

v_gene	abundance	d_gene	j_gene	CDR3nt	CDR3aa
TRBV19	once	-	TRBJ2-7	TGTGCCAGTAGTATTGCGGGGGCTGGTGAGCAGTACTTC	CASSIAGAGEQYF
TRBV18	-	TRBD1	TRBJ1-4	TGTGCCAGCTCAAGACAGGGCCCCGAAAAACTGTTTTTT	CASSRQGPEKLFF
TRBV19	-	TRBD2	TRBJ2-7	TGTGCCAGTAGTATGACGGGAGGGGCCGCAGGGTTGGAGCAGTACTTC	CASSMTGGAAGLEQYF
TRBV5-1	-	-	TRBJ2-7	TGCGCCAGCGGGAGGACAGGCGGTTCCTACGAGCAGTACTTC	CASGRTGGSYEQYF
TRBV30	-	-	TRBJ2-7	TGTGCCTGGAGATTTGGGGGGAGCTCCTACGAGCAGTACTTC	CAWRFGGSSYEQYF
TRBV6-5	-	-	TRBJ2-1	TGTGCCAGCAGTTACTCGATATTCCCGACACGCGATGAGCAGTTCTTC	CASSYSIFPTRDEQFF
TRBV5-1	once	-	TRBJ2-2	TGCGCCAGCAGCTTACCACAGTTGAACACCGGGGAGCTGTTTTTT	CASSLPQLNTGELFF
TRBV9	-	TRBD1	TRBJ2-3	TGTGCCAGCAGCCTTCCGGGACAGAGCCCTAGCACAGATACGCAGTATTTT	CASSLPGQSPSTDTQYF
TRBV7-9	-	-	TRBJ1-1	TGTGCCAGCAGTGGTAATCGCGTTGGGGTCGGGGACACTGAAGCTTTCTTT	CASSGNRVGVGDTEAFF
TRBV30	-	TRBD1	TRBJ1-4	TGTGCCTGGAGTGCCGGACAGGGGCGAGAAAAACTGTTTTTT	CAWSAGQGREKLFF
TRBV7-9	-	-	TRBJ1-5	TGTGCCAGCAGCTCTCCAGGGGCCGCTCAGCCCCAGCATTTT	CASSSPGAAQPQHF
TRBV11-2	-	TRBD1	TRBJ2-7	TGTGCCAGCAGCGCATACAGGGGGCCCACAGGAGGGGAGCAGTACTTC	CASSAYRGPTGGEQYF
TRBV5-1	-	-	TRBJ1-2	TGCGCCAGCAGCTGGGGGGGCGGCTATGGCTACACCTTC	CASSWGGGYGYTF
TRBV5-1	-	TRBD1	TRBJ1-1	TGCGCCAGCAGATCAGGGGGTTTGAACACTGAAGCTTTCTTT	CASRSGGLNTEAFF
TRBV10-3	-	-	TRBJ2-7	TGTGCCATCAGTGAGGAGGGCTACTACGAGCAGTACTTC	CAISEEGYYEQYF
TRBV27	-	-	TRBJ1-1	TGTGCCAGCAGTGGGGGGGGGTATCGTACTGAAGCTTTCTTT	CASSGGGYRTEAFF
TRBV2	-	TRBD1	TRBJ1-6	TGTGCCAGCAGTGGCCCGGACAGGCCTTCGCCCCTCCACTTT	CASSGPDRPSPLHF
TRBV15	-	TRBD2	TRBJ2-3	TGTGCCACCAGCGTGGCTAGCGGGAGCACAGATACGCAGTATTTT	CATSVASGSTDTQYF
TRBV18	-	TRBD1	TRBJ1-5	TGTGCCAGCTCAGGGACAGGGGGCGGTAAACAGCCCCAGCATTTT	CASSGTGGGKQPQHF
TRBV7-8	-	-	TRBJ2-7	TGTGCCAGCAGCGGTGGGTGGGAGAGGGCCTACGAGCAGTACTTC	CASSGGWERAYEQYF
TRBV28	-	-	TRBJ1-5	TGTGCCAGCATACAAGAGGGAGGGGGTTTCGGTCAGCCCCAGCATTTT	CASIQEGGGFGQPQHF
TRBV9	once	TRBD1	TRBJ1-2	TGTGCCAGCAGCGTAGATAGGGGGCAGTTGGAGGGAAACTATGGCTACACCTTC	CASSVDRGQLEGNYGYTF
TRBV6-5	-	TRBD1	TRBJ2-2	TGTGCCAGCAGTCGGACAGGGACGAACACCGGGGAGCTGTTTTTT	CASSRTGTNTGELFF
TRBV10-2	-	TRBD2	TRBJ2-1	TGCGCCACCACGGGACTAGGGTACAATGAGCAGTTCTTC	CATTGLGYNEQFF
TRBV28	-	-	TRBJ1-1	TGTGCCAGCAGTCCCCTAGAGGCGGTCACTGAAGCTTTCTTT	CASSPLEAVTEAFF
TRBV5-4	-	TRBD1	TRBJ1-4	TGTGCCAGCAGCTTGGGGACAGGGTCGAATGAAAAACTGTTTTTT	CASSLGTGSNEKLFF
TRBV11-2	-	TRBD2	TRBJ2-1	TGTGCCAGCACAACTAGCGGGAGAGCTCTGGATGAGCAGTTCTTC	CASTTSGRALDEQFF
TRBV11-2	-	TRBD2	TRBJ2-4	TGTGCCAGCAGCTTCCTTACAGGACTAGCTAAAAACATTCAGTACTTC	CASSFLTGLAKNIQYF
TRBV6-1	-	TRBD1	TRBJ2-7	TGTGCCAGCAGTGCCGGACAGGGGGGAATCTACGAGCAGTACTTC	CASSAGQGGIYEQYF
TRBV5-1	-	TRBD1	TRBJ1-2	TGCGCCAGCAGCGCACCAAGGGACAGCACAAACTATGGCTACACCTTC	CASSAPRDSTNYGYTF
TRBV7-8	-	TRBD1	TRBJ1-1	TGTGCCAGCAGCCCAGTAGGTACAGGGGACACTGAAGCTTTCTTT	CASSPVGTGDTEAFF
TRBV28	once	TRBD1	TRBJ1-5	TGTGCCAGCAGTTTAGGACAGGCACTTAATCAGCCCCAGCATTTT	CASSLGQALNQPQHF
TRBV4-2	-	-	TRBJ2-1	TGTGCCAGCACCGGGACAAACTACAATGAGCAGTTCTTC	CASTGTNYNEQFF
TRBV6-1	once	-	TRBJ1-1	TGTGCCAGCAGTCTCTCCCTAACGGGGAACACTGAAGCTTTCTTT	CASSLSLTGNTEAFF
TRBV23-1	-	TRBD1	TRBJ2-7	TGCGCCAGCAGTCAATCGGACTGCCGGGACAGGGTCTACGAGCAGTACTTC	CASSQSDCRDRVYEQYF
TRBV6-1	once	-	TRBJ1-5	TGTGCCAGCAGTGCTGAGACGGGGAGCAATCAGCCCCAGCATTTT	CASSAETGSNQPQHF
TRBV5-1	-	TRBD2	TRBJ2-3	TGCGCCAGCCATGAAACTAGCGGGAGGGCAGATACGCAGTATTTT	CASHETSGRADTQYF
TRBV5-4	-	-	TRBJ2-1	TGTGCCAGCAGCCAGCAGGGGTGGGATGAGCAGTTCTTC	CASSQQGWDEQFF
TRBV28	few	-	TRBJ1-6	TGTGCCAGCAGTCCTCCGTCGGGCAGGGATAATTCACCCCTCCACTTT	CASSPPSGRDNSPLHF
TRBV4-3	once	-	TRBJ1-2	TGCGCCAGCAGCCAAGGTACAGGGAACTATGGCTACACCTTC	CASSQGTGNYGYTF
TRBV9	-	-	TRBJ1-2	TGTGCCAGCAGCGCCGACAACAGGGTAAACTATGGCTACACCTTC	CASSADNRVNYGYTF
TRBV27	-	TRBD1	TRBJ2-7	TGTGCCCCAGCGGAAGGAATAACAGGGGGCGCCTCCTACGAGCAGTACTTC	CAPAEGITGGASYEQYF
TRBV29-1	-	TRBD1	TRBJ2-5	TGCAGCGTTGAAGGGATGACAGGGGAGACCCAGTACTTC	CSVEGMTGETQYF
TRBV27	-	-	TRBJ2-7	TGTGCCAGCAGTTCGCTGGGACTGGTCTCCTACGAGCAGTACTTC	CASSSLGLVSYEQYF
TRBV5-4	-	TRBD2	TRBJ2-3	TGTGCCAGCACTCGCCCGGGGGGTAGCACAGATACGCAGTATTTT	CASTRPGGSTDTQYF
TRBV6-5	-	-	TRBJ2-6	TGTGCCAGCAGTTACTTTAGCTCTGGGGCCAACGTCCTGACTTTC	CASSYFSSGANVLTF
TRBV6-5	-	TRBD2	TRBJ2-3	TGTGCCAGCAGGGAAACCGGGTCGGGGGGAGATACGCAGTATTTT	CASRETGSGGDTQYF
TRBV27	once	-	TRBJ2-7	TGTGCCAGCGGACTACCTGGAAGCGGGCACTCCTACGAGCAGTACTTC	CASGLPGSGHSYEQYF
TRBV28	-	TRBD2	TRBJ2-7	TGTGCCAGCAGTTTACTAGCGGGACTCGCCTACGAGCAGTACTTC	CASSLLAGLAYEQYF
TRBV27	-	TRBD1	TRBJ1-4	TGTGCCAGCAGTTGGGACAGAGGGGAAAAACTGTTTTTT	CASSWDRGEKLFF
TRBV7-9	-	-	TRBJ1-5	TGTGCCAGCAGCTTAGCGGGGCAACGCAATCAGCCCCAGCATTTT	CASSLAGQRNQPQHF
TRBV7-2	-	-	TRBJ2-3	TGTGCCAGCAGCTTAGAACTAGCTGCCACAGATACGCAGTATTTT	CASSLELAATDTQYF
TRBV5-1	once	-	TRBJ2-1	TGCGCCAGCAGTAACCAACTGCCGCGGGGTGAGCAGTTCTTC	CASSNQLPRGEQFF
TRBV7-8	-	TRBD2	TRBJ2-1	TGTGCCAGCAGCTTAGCCCGGTGGGGACTAAAGAAATATGAGCAGTTCTTC	CASSLARWGLKKYEQFF
TRBV29-1	once	-	TRBJ2-7	TGCAGCGCCCGAACAGCTAGCGCCTCCTACGAGCAGTACTTC	CSARTASASYEQYF